These 23 T cell receptor beta chains came from one sample sequenced in a study of blood T cell repertoires in COVID-19. Data came from immunoSEQ multiplex PCR; TCRdb stores just in-frame clones and leaves some out. Among 300,000 to 350,000 clones listed, around nine tenths were seen once. Sequenced material: peripheral blood. Every receptor here comes from a woman under 30 who had recovered from COVID-19.

In nucleotides, the CDR3 is TGTGCCAGCAGCTCAGGACAGGGGGCAGTTGGCTACACCTTC. Translation gives CASSSGQGAVGYTF. The genes are TRBV5-8 and TRBJ1-2; 11 bases are shared with TRBD1. The CDR3 covers 14 residues. CDR1 SGHTS and CDR2 YDEGEE come from the germline V gene. The V and J ends lost 3 bases and 7 bases, in that order; junction bases with no gene match: 5.

The V call is TRBV27, the J call TRBJ2-1, with 10 bases aligning to TRBD2. Germline-derived CDR1 and CDR2 are MNHEY and SMNVEV (reference sequence). The CDR3 is 18 residues long. Trimming at V came to 4 bases and at J to 4 bases, leaving 13 bases not matched to a gene. The CDR3 DNA sequence: TGTGCCAGCAGTTATTCGGGACTAGCGTCCCAGGGTTACAATGAGCAGTTCTTC. Its translation: CASSYSGLASQGYNEQFF.

In this sample, this clone turned up once. CDR3 nucleotide sequence: TGTGCCAGCAGCCCCGGGACAGGGGGAGCTAACTATGGCTACACCTTC. Its translation is CASSPGTGGANYGYTF. The chain joins TRBV27 to TRBJ1-2; 11 nucleotides line up with TRBD1. Germline V gene sequence: CDR1 MNHEY, CDR2 SMNVEV (reference sequence). V trimming: 6 bases; J trimming: 0 bases; junction bases outside the gene matches: 6. This CDR3 contains 16 residues.

The rearrangement joins TRBV6-2 or TRBV6-3 to TRBJ2-1; 16 bases agree with TRBD2. CDR1 and CDR2 from the germline V gene are MNHEY and SVGEGT. With V trimmed by 0 bases and J by 3 bases, 8 bases remained unmatched. CDR3 length: 20 amino acids. This CDR3 reads CASSYSGTSGRAEHYNEQFF. CDR3 DNA: TGTGCCAGCAGTTACTCCGGGACTAGCGGGAGGGCCGAGCACTACAATGAGCAGTTCTTC.

The J gene is TRBJ2-2, the V gene TRBV3-1 (or the pseudogene TRBV3-2); 10 bases match TRBD2. CDR3 length: 16 amino acids. Germline V gives CDR1 LGHDT, CDR2 YNNKEL (reference sequence). V lost 4 bases, J lost 6 bases, and 8 bases stayed unmatched. CDR3 sequence reads: CASSPRTSGGAGELFF. CDR3 nucleotide sequence: TGTGCCAGCAGCCCCAGGACTAGCGGAGGGGCCGGGGAGCTGTTTTTT.

The chain links TRBV14 to TRBJ2-3, with 12 bases identical to TRBD2. This CDR3 has 17 amino acids. V trimming: 1 base; J trimming: 4 bases; junction bases outside the gene matches: 6. Looked up from germline, CDR1 is SGHDN and CDR2 is FVKESK. The CDR3 sequence: CASSQGRLAGVPDTQYF. In nucleotides, the CDR3 is TGTGCCAGCAGCCAAGGTCGACTAGCGGGAGTCCCAGATACGCAGTATTTT.

In its sample, this clone was seen once. The V call is TRBV27, the J call TRBJ2-2, with 12 positions matching TRBD1. Germline assignment: CDR1 MNHEY and CDR2 SMNVEV (reference sequence). This CDR3 is built from 16 residues. The J segment lost 4 bases and the V segment lost 8 bases, leaving 8 bases of the junction unmatched. This CDR3 is CASAPGQGAGTGELFF. The CDR3 DNA reads TGTGCCAGCGCCCCGGGACAGGGGGCGGGCACCGGGGAGCTGTTTTTT.

The V call is TRBV5-4, the J call TRBJ2-3; 12 bases agree with TRBD2. Germline trimming cut 4 bases from V and 3 bases from J; bases unmatched to any gene: 12. This CDR3 is built from 18 residues. Germline CDR1 reads SGHNT; CDR2 reads YYREEE (reference sequence). DNA for the CDR3: TGTGCCAGCAGCCGCTGGCTAGCGGGAGGGCCGTCTACAGATACGCAGTATTTT. Amino acid sequence: CASSRWLAGGPSTDTQYF. The variable domain in full, with the rest retrieved from reference TRBV5-4 and TRBJ2-3, is ETGVTQSPTHLIKTRGQQVTLRCSSQSGHNTVSWYQQALGQGPQFIFQYYREEENGRGNFPPRFSGLQFPNYSSELNVNALELDDSALYLCASSRWLAGGPSTDTQYFGPGTRLTVL.

This clone was recorded only once. The chain uses TRBV7-8 and TRBJ1-1; 7 bases align to TRBD1. Germline values: CDR1 SGHVS, CDR2 FQNEAQ. Trimming took 4 bases from V and 1 from J; bases not matched to a gene: 9. The CDR3 is 16 amino acids. The CDR3 region is CASSSYTGAGNTEAFF. The CDR3 nucleotides are TGTGCCAGCAGCTCGTACACAGGGGCGGGGAACACTGAAGCTTTCTTT. The full variable domain, rest sourced from reference TRBV7-8 and TRBJ1-1, is GAGVSQSPRYKVAKRGQDVALRCDPISGHVSLFWYQQALGQGPEFLTYFQNEAQLDKSGLPSDRFFAERPEGSVSTLKIQRTQQEDSAVYLCASSSYTGAGNTEAFFGQGTRLTVV.

The rearrangement links TRBV30 to TRBJ1-1; TRBD1 might be the D (6 bases). The germline V and J ends were trimmed by 2 bases and 0 bases, with 19 bases remaining between them. The length of the CDR3 is 17 residues. CDR1 is GTSNPN and CDR2 is SVGIG in the germline V gene (reference sequence). The CDR3 bases are TGTGCCTGGAGTAAACGGGTGGTCAGGGGATTGAACACTGAAGCTTTCTTT. Translating it yields CAWSKRVVRGLNTEAFF.

The chain joins TRBV5-1 to TRBJ2-3, with 10 positions matching TRBD2. Germline V gene data show CDR1 as SGHRS and CDR2 as YFSETQ. V shed 2 bases and J 5 bases; nucleotides not matched to a gene: 14. This CDR3 is built from 18 residues. CDR3: CASSFQNPSGRAGDTQYF. DNA for the CDR3: TGCGCCAGCAGCTTTCAGAACCCTAGCGGGAGAGCAGGAGATACGCAGTATTTT.

V is TRBV7-2 and J is TRBJ2-1; D is perhaps TRBD1 (6 bases). The CDR3 totals 14 residues. CDR1 and CDR2 (germline): SGHTA, FQGNSA. V gave up 5 bases and J gave up 10 bases, with 18 bases separating them. The CDR3: CASSKGGSRGEQFF. The CDR3, as DNA: TGTGCCAGCAGCAAAGGGGGTTCTCGCGGGGAGCAGTTCTTC.

The V call is TRBV6-5, the J call TRBJ1-3, with D maybe TRBD1 (6 bases). Germline CDR1 and CDR2: MNHEY and SVGAGI. The CDR3 has 15 residues. Trimming stripped 5 bases from V and 2 bases from J, with 13 bases between. The CDR3 protein is CASSRGQSAGNTIYF. CDR3 DNA sequence: TGTGCCAGCAGTCGAGGACAGTCAGCTGGAAACACCATATATTTT.

This chain connects TRBV19 to TRBJ1-4; TRBD1 matches 7 bases. The J segment lost 4 bases and the V segment lost 6 bases, leaving 5 bases of the junction unmatched. The CDR3 consists of 14 residues. CDR1 is LNHDA and CDR2 is SQIVND in the germline V gene (reference sequence). As DNA, the CDR3 is TGTGCCAGTAGAAGGGACAGCGTTAATGAAAAACTGTTTTTT. Translating it yields CASRRDSVNEKLFF.

A single count supports this clone. This sequence joins TRBV6-2 or TRBV6-3 and TRBJ1-1; maybe TRBD1 (5 bases). Germline values: CDR1 MNHEY, CDR2 SVGEGT. This CDR3 has 12 residues. V gave up 2 bases and J gave up 11 bases, with 12 bases separating them. CDR3 in amino acids: CASSYGGGEAFF. CDR3 nucleotides: TGTGCCAGCAGTTACGGGGGGGGAGAGGCTTTCTTT.

A word on this clone: This same CDR3 is encoded by further DNA sequences in the sample. CDR3 in DNA: TGTGCCAGCAGCGGAGGGGTCGGCACTGAAGCTTTCTTT. Translating gives CASSGGVGTEAFF. The V and J genes are TRBV14 and TRBJ1-1, with D possibly matching TRBD1 (5 bases). The CDR3 extends over 13 amino acids. Trimming pared 5 bases from V and 4 bases from J, leaving 11 bases between. Germline assignment: CDR1 SGHDN and CDR2 FVKESK.

The rearrangement uses TRBV18 and TRBJ1-2; D not resolved. Trimming took 3 bases from V and 8 from J, leaving 10 bases between them. The CDR3 covers 12 residues. Germline V gene sequence: CDR1 KGHSH, CDR2 LQKENI. CDR3 sequence (DNA): TGTGCCAGCTCACCCCCCGAGCGGGGCTACACCTTC. It is translated as CASSPPERGYTF.

V and J are TRBV13 and TRBJ1-1; 7 bases map to TRBD1. V lost 5 bases, J lost 11 bases, and 8 bases stayed unmatched. In germline, CDR1 is PRHDT, CDR2 FYEKMQ (reference sequence). This CDR3 is built from 12 residues. In DNA form, the CDR3 reads TGTGCCAGCAGCCCCGTACAGGGGCGCGCTTTCTTT. Protein sequence: CASSPVQGRAFF.

The rearrangement joins TRBV4-3 to TRBJ1-4, with D maybe TRBD1 (6 bases). The CDR3 is 17 residues long. V was trimmed by 1 base and J by 8 bases, leaving 20 bases between them. The germline CDR1 and CDR2 sequences are LGHNA and YSLEER. This CDR3 reads CASSQAPHRESVEKLFF. DNA for the CDR3: TGCGCCAGCAGCCAAGCTCCCCACAGGGAGAGTGTGGAAAAACTGTTTTTT.

This clone was observed a few times. This chain joins TRBV6-2 or TRBV6-3 and TRBJ1-5, with D unclear. The germline V and J ends were trimmed by 2 bases and 4 bases, with 9 bases remaining between them. Germline lookup yields CDR1 MNHEY and CDR2 SVGEGT. CDR3 length: 14 residues. CDR3 loop: CASSYVEDNQPQHF. As DNA, the CDR3 is TGTGCCAGCAGTTACGTCGAGGATAATCAGCCCCAGCATTTT.

The rearrangement joins TRBV11-2 to TRBJ1-1; no clear D gene. There are 15 residues in the CDR3. In germline, CDR1 is SGHAT, CDR2 FQNNGV. V shed 0 bases and J shed 0 bases, with 8 bases lying between them. CDR3 nucleotide sequence: TGTGCCAGCAGCTTAGATTGGGCAATGAACACTGAAGCTTTCTTT. Amino acids: CASSLDWAMNTEAFF.

V is TRBV7-2 and J is TRBJ2-7; 10 positions agree with TRBD2. The CDR3 consists of 15 residues. The V gene end was trimmed by 2 bases and the J gene end by 4 bases; junction bases not matched to a gene: 5. Germline V gene sequence: CDR1 SGHTA, CDR2 FQGNSA. The CDR3 DNA reads TGTGCCAGCAGCTTATCCAGCGGGAGGGGGTACGAGCAGTACGTC. It yields the protein CASSLSSGRGYEQYV.

The chain couples TRBV30 to TRBJ1-5, with TRBD1 matching 10 bases. Germline values: CDR1 GTSNPN, CDR2 SVGIG (reference sequence). V shed 0 bases and J 8 bases; nucleotides not matched to a gene: 7. The CDR3 totals 15 residues. CDR3 protein: CAWSVRTGGLKPQHF. The CDR3 DNA is TGTGCCTGGAGTGTGAGGACAGGGGGTTTGAAGCCCCAGCATTTT.